The rows below give T cell receptor beta chains drawn from one sample of a study of T cells after posttransplantation cyclophosphamide. Assay used: immunoSEQ multiplex PCR; TCRdb lists only in-frame clones, some missing. The repertoire holds just over 15,000 clones, 84% seen once, with 5% in the top ten. The sequenced sample was PBMCs, obtained less than 400 days after allogeneic stem cell transplant with calcineurin inhibitor and methotrexate. These receptors were taken from a young adult male patient who received an allogeneic stem cell transplant from a related donor, was CMV-positive, and had no GVHD. Some T cells may have originated in the graft donor. The CDR3 runs from the conserved cysteine through the conserved F or W. Fields, in order: CDR3 DNA, CDR3 protein, J gene, D gene, V gene, clone size. D genes are given only for firm matches. Only part of the rows carry a size: once, few, many, or a class if the clone is expanded.

TGTGCCAGCAGGAGTTGGGGCCTCTACGAGCAGTACTTC,CASRSWGLYEQYF,TRBJ2-7,-,TRBV6-5,-
TGTGCCAGCAGTGACTCGGACAGAAATCAGCCCCAGCATTTT,CASSDSDRNQPQHF,TRBJ1-5,-,TRBV6-4,once
TGTGCCAATTCTCAGCGGGAGGCCAAAGATACGCAGTATTTT,CANSQREAKDTQYF,TRBJ2-3,TRBD2,TRBV2,-
TGTGCCAGCAGTTTGCAGGGGAGGGTTCGGGACACTGAAGCTTTCTTT,CASSLQGRVRDTEAFF,TRBJ1-1,-,TRBV27,-
TGTGCCAGCAGCTTGAGGGGGAACACTGAAGCTTTCTTT,CASSLRGNTEAFF,TRBJ1-1,-,TRBV5-6,-
TGTGCCAGCAGCCAAGCCTGGAGGACTAGCAGCTTGAACACCGGGGAGCTGTTTTTT,CASSQAWRTSSLNTGELFF,TRBJ2-2,TRBD2,TRBV4-2,-
TGTGCCAGCCGAACGCCTTACCTGGACAGGGGAAACAATGAGCAGTTCTTC,CASRTPYLDRGNNEQFF,TRBJ2-1,TRBD1,TRBV28,-
TGTGCCAGCAGCTTGGAAGGTGTTGGCGGGAGGACGAACACCGGGGAGCTGTTTTTT,CASSLEGVGGRTNTGELFF,TRBJ2-2,TRBD2,TRBV5-4,-
TGTGCCAGCAGCTTTGGGACGGGAGTTGCCAGAGAGACCCAGTACTTC,CASSFGTGVARETQYF,TRBJ2-5,-,TRBV7-2,-
TGCGCCAGCAGTACTAGCGGGGAGGGCCCTAGCACAGATACGCAGTATTTT,CASSTSGEGPSTDTQYF,TRBJ2-3,TRBD2,TRBV10-1,-
TGTGCCAGCAGCCAAGGGGATGCTAGCGGGAACCTAGCCAAAAACATTCAGTACTTC,CASSQGDASGNLAKNIQYF,TRBJ2-4,TRBD2,TRBV5-4,-
TGTGCCAGCAGTTCGGATGAAAAACTGTTTTTT,CASSSDEKLFF,TRBJ1-4,-,TRBV6-6,-
TGTGCCAGCTCACCACCGGAAGGACAGCTCTACGAGCAGTACTTC,CASSPPEGQLYEQYF,TRBJ2-7,-,TRBV18,-
TGCGCCAGCAGCCAAGACGTACAGGGACAGGGGGCCTACGAGCAGTACTTC,CASSQDVQGQGAYEQYF,TRBJ2-7,TRBD1,TRBV5-4,once
TGTGCCATCAAAAAGTACCGCCAGGGGGCTTCAGATACGCAGTATTTT,CAIKKYRQGASDTQYF,TRBJ2-3,TRBD1,TRBV15,-
TGTGCCAGCAGTCCCGAGACAGGGGGGGATGAAAAACTGTTTTTT,CASSPETGGDEKLFF,TRBJ1-4,TRBD1,TRBV28,-
TGTGCCAGCAGTAGCGCAGCGAGCAACGAGCAGTACTTC,CASSSAASNEQYF,TRBJ2-7,-,TRBV13,large
TGTGCCAGCACCCGACTAGCGGACTTCAATGAGCAGTTCTTC,CASTRLADFNEQFF,TRBJ2-1,TRBD2,TRBV2,few
TGTGCCAGCAGCTTAGACACATACACCGGGGAGCTGTTTTTT,CASSLDTYTGELFF,TRBJ2-2,-,TRBV7-9,-
TGCAGCGTTGTGGATGACAAGACCCAGTACTTC,CSVVDDKTQYF,TRBJ2-5,-,TRBV29-1,-
TGTGCCAGCAGCTTCTCAGGGAACTATAATTCACCCCTCCACTTT,CASSFSGNYNSPLHF,TRBJ1-6,-,TRBV5-6,-
TGTGCCAGCAGCTTTACAGGGTCCTCTGAGACCCAGTACTTC,CASSFTGSSETQYF,TRBJ2-5,-,TRBV11-3,-
TGTGCCAGCAGTGTTATCGGACCGGGACTAGCGGGAGGGGGGTACAGTGAGCAGTTCTTC,CASSVIGPGLAGGGYSEQFF,TRBJ2-1,TRBD2,TRBV28,-
TGTGCCAGCCACCGGGGGGTTCAGCCCCAGCATTTT,CASHRGVQPQHF,TRBJ1-5,-,TRBV6-6,-
TGTGCCAGCAGATCTTCGGACAGGGGCGTGCAAGAGACCCAGTACTTC,CASRSSDRGVQETQYF,TRBJ2-5,TRBD1,TRBV28,-
TGTGCCAGCGGGTGGGCAGGGGCAGGGAATCAGCCCCAGCATTTT,CASGWAGAGNQPQHF,TRBJ1-5,-,TRBV28,once
TGTGCCAGCAGCTTAGTAGCGATGAGCTCCTACGAGCAGTACTTC,CASSLVAMSSYEQYF,TRBJ2-7,-,TRBV7-8,-
TGTGCCAGTAGTATAGGGACAGGCGTCTCTGGGGCCAACGTCCTGACTTTC,CASSIGTGVSGANVLTF,TRBJ2-6,TRBD1,TRBV19,-
TGTGCCAGCAGTTATCACGGAGCACGAGCCTACGAGCAGTACTTC,CASSYHGARAYEQYF,TRBJ2-7,-,TRBV6-6,-
TGTGCCACCAGCAGAAAAGCGGGGGGTTGGGGGGCCGGGGAGCTGTTTTTT,CATSRKAGGWGAGELFF,TRBJ2-2,TRBD2,TRBV15,-
TGCGCCAGCAGCCTGGGAGCCGTTTCGGACACTGAAGCTTTCTTT,CASSLGAVSDTEAFF,TRBJ1-1,-,TRBV5-1,-
TGTGCCAGCAGCTCCGGACAGTTTAATTCACCCCTCCACTTT,CASSSGQFNSPLHF,TRBJ1-6,-,TRBV5-4,few
TGTGCCAGCATTCTAAATTCCTACGAGCAGTACTTC,CASILNSYEQYF,TRBJ2-7,-,TRBV6-5,-
TGCAGCGGGCGGAGCTTCAAGGAAGGCTACACCTTC,CSGRSFKEGYTF,TRBJ1-2,-,TRBV29-1,-
TGTGCCAGCAGTTTAAGGGGCGGACAGGGGGCTAACCTTAACTATGGCTACACCTTC,CASSLRGGQGANLNYGYTF,TRBJ1-2,TRBD1,TRBV27,-
TGTGCCAGCAGCCCGGGACAGGGAGGATCCTACGAGCAGTACTTC,CASSPGQGGSYEQYF,TRBJ2-7,TRBD1,TRBV7-2,-
TGTGCCAGCAGGATACGAGGGGGTACTGAAGCTTTCTTT,CASRIRGGTEAFF,TRBJ1-1,-,TRBV27,once
TGTGCCAGCAGTCCACAGGGGGCAACTAATGAAAAACTGTTTTTT,CASSPQGATNEKLFF,TRBJ1-4,TRBD1,TRBV2,-
TGTGCCAGCAACCCATACGACAGGGGCGAGACCGATGAAGCTTTCTTT,CASNPYDRGETDEAFF,TRBJ1-1,TRBD1,TRBV7-8,once
TGTGCCAGCAGAATCGGAGAAGCCGGGGAGCTGTTTTTT,CASRIGEAGELFF,TRBJ2-2,-,TRBV6-4,-
TGTGCCAGCACCGATCAGCGGGAGTCCTATTTTAATGAGCAGTTCTTC,CASTDQRESYFNEQFF,TRBJ2-1,TRBD2,TRBV28,-
TGTGCCAGCAGCCAGACTTCACGGGGACTAGCGGGGAGCTCCTACGAGCAGTACTTC,CASSQTSRGLAGSSYEQYF,TRBJ2-7,TRBD2,TRBV4-2,-
TGTGCCATTCGACAGGGGGGGAACACTGAAGCTTTCTTT,CAIRQGGNTEAFF,TRBJ1-1,TRBD1,TRBV10-3,few